The 30 T cell receptor beta chains reported below all come from one sample, sequenced in a study of cytomegalovirus exposure and HLA in healthy donors (dated by TCRdb to the late 2010s). The library was obtained by the immunoSEQ multiplex PCR assay. The multiplex PCR relied on a mix of 60 forward primers for TCR Vbeta segments and 13 reverse primers for TCR Jbeta segments. TCRdb mirrors the immuneACCESS table, restricted to in-frame sequences. Some clones are absent from its copies; in checked studies, under half trace to an unresolved V gene, and the reason for the others is unknown. Here the sample has 210,000 or so clones; 85% to 90% occur a single time. The ten largest clones capture 1% to 1.5% of the sample. The sample consisted of PBMCs. The source is a human donor in good health.

The chain has TRBV19 and TRBJ1-3; no firm D call. This CDR3 is 15 amino acids long. The germline V gene has CDR1 LNHDA and CDR2 SQIVND (reference sequence). V was clipped by 5 bases and J by 0 bases, with 11 bases between them. The CDR3, as DNA: TGTGCCAGTAGTGGACTGGGATACTCTGGAAACACCATATATTTT. Translated, it gives CASSGLGYSGNTIYF.

This clone was observed a few times. This rearrangement joins TRBV25-1 to TRBJ2-7, with 8 bases lining up with TRBD1. The germline V gene has CDR1 MGHDK and CDR2 SYGVNS. CDR3 size: 16 residues. V lost 4 bases to trimming and J lost 7 bases; unmatched junction nucleotides: 15. CDR3 in amino acids: CASSGGPGQEFQEQYF. CDR3 in DNA: TGTGCCAGCAGTGGAGGGCCGGGACAGGAGTTTCAAGAGCAGTACTTC.

This rearrangement joins TRBV7-2 to TRBJ2-5; maybe TRBD1 (6 bases). Gene TRBJ2-7 matches the end of the DNA better, so the J call may be wrong. Per the germline V gene, CDR1 is SGHTA and CDR2 is FQGNSA. The CDR3 has 15 residues. The CDR3 bases are TGTGCCAGCACCAAGGGTGGGACACCAACCTACGAGCAGTACTTC. It yields the protein CASTKGGTPTYEQYF.

This chain links TRBV2 with TRBJ1-1; D is ambiguous. Germline V lookup: CDR1 SNHLY, CDR2 FYNNEI. V was clipped by 6 bases and J by 0 bases, with 8 bases between them. The CDR3 length is 13 residues. The CDR3 DNA reads TGTGCCAGCAGGCGGTCAGTGAACACTGAAGCTTTCTTT. Translated: CASRRSVNTEAFF. Together with reference TRBV2 and TRBJ1-1, the CDR3 gives the full variable domain: EPEVTQTPSHQVTQMGQEVILRCVPISNHLYFYWYRQILGQKVEFLVSFYNNEISEKSEIFDDQFSVERPDGSNFTLKIRSTKLEDSAMYFCASRRSVNTEAFFGQGTRLTVV.

The rearrangement uses TRBV5-4 and TRBJ2-7; 9 bases fit TRBD1. This CDR3 region has 14 residues. Germline-derived CDR1 and CDR2 are SGHNT and YYREEE (reference sequence). V lost 5 bases to trimming and J lost 2 bases; unmatched junction nucleotides: 5. CDR3 region: CASRQGQGTYEQYF. CDR3 nucleotide sequence: TGTGCCAGCAGGCAGGGACAGGGAACCTACGAGCAGTACTTC. The variable domain in full, completed from reference TRBV5-4 and TRBJ2-7, reads ETGVTQSPTHLIKTRGQQVTLRCSSQSGHNTVSWYQQALGQGPQFIFQYYREEENGRGNFPPRFSGLQFPNYSSELNVNALELDDSALYLCASRQGQGTYEQYFGPGTRLTVT.

Details on this clone: At one end the junction does not follow the germline gene, possibly because of a read error. The chain recombines TRBV7-9 with TRBJ1-3; TRBD1 matches at 10 bases. CDR1 SEHNR and CDR2 FQNEAQ come from the germline V gene (reference sequence). The CDR3 sequence is 17 residues long. The CDR3 protein is CSSSSGDRGVDGNTIYF. The CDR3 nucleotides are TGTTCCAGCAGCTCGGGGGACAGGGGAGTCGATGGAAACACCATATATTTT.

This rearrangement joins TRBV4-1 to TRBJ2-5; a possible D gene is TRBD1 (5 bases). The J call could be wrong; TRBJ2-7 is a better fit for the DNA end. The germline V gene has CDR1 MGHRA and CDR2 YSYEKL. There are 13 residues in the CDR3. Here the CDR3 DNA reads TGCGCCAGCAGCCAAGGCCAGGGCCACGAGCAGTACTTC. Translated, it gives CASSQGQGHEQYF.

The chain has TRBV4-1 and TRBJ2-7; 9 bases are shared with TRBD2. The junction had 8 bases not matched to a gene; V was cut back by 4 bases and J by 4 bases. The CDR3 is 15 amino acids. From germline, CDR1 is MGHRA and CDR2 YSYEKL. CDR3 protein: CASSLPTSGKYEQYF. DNA for the CDR3: TGCGCCAGCAGCCTACCGACTAGCGGCAAATACGAGCAGTACTTC.

The rearrangement uses TRBV28 and TRBJ1-1; the D is unclear. V was shortened by 6 bases and J by 5 bases, with 19 bases between the two germline ends. CDR3 size: 15 residues. Germline assignment: CDR1 MDHEN and CDR2 SYDVKM. This CDR3 reads CASSPARAGGTEAFF. DNA for the CDR3: TGTGCCAGCAGCCCCGCCCGGGCGGGTGGGACTGAAGCTTTCTTT.

V usage is TRBV2 and J usage is TRBJ2-7; D remains unclear. Germline-derived CDR1 and CDR2 are SNHLY and FYNNEI. V was trimmed by 8 bases and J by 0 bases, leaving 14 bases between them. The CDR3 length is 14 residues. Written as DNA, the CDR3 is TGTGCCAGCCGACCGAGAGTAGCCTCCTACGAGCAGTACTTC. As protein: CASRPRVASYEQYF.

The chain carries TRBV4-2 and TRBJ2-5; no reliable D call. This CDR3 is built from 14 residues. Trimming cost V 1 base and J 1 base, with 7 bases left between them. Germline loops: CDR1 LGHNA, CDR2 YNFKEQ. The CDR3 DNA sequence: TGTGCCAGCAGCCAAGGATCCAGCCAAGAGACCCAGTACTTC. Residues: CASSQGSSQETQYF.

The chain uses TRBV7-2 and TRBJ2-1, with 9 bases aligning to TRBD2. V trimming: 6 bases; J trimming: 6 bases; junction bases outside the gene matches: 9. This CDR3 region has 15 residues. Germline CDR1 reads SGHTA; CDR2 reads FQGNSA. DNA for the CDR3: TGTGCCAGCAGGCAAAAGGGACTAGCAATCAATGAGCAGTTCTTC. As protein: CASRQKGLAINEQFF.

This clone showed up just a few times. The gene calls are TRBV27 and TRBJ2-3, with 9 bases identical to TRBD2. CDR3 size: 15 residues. CDR1 and CDR2 from the germline V gene are MNHEY and SMNVEV (reference sequence). V dropped 8 bases and J dropped 3; count of bases not matched to a gene: 9. The CDR3 DNA sequence: TGTGCCAGCCTTAATAGCGGGAGAGGGACAGATACGCAGTATTTT. It translates to CASLNSGRGTDTQYF.

This clone has a single count. V usage is TRBV6-5 and J usage is TRBJ2-1; TRBD2 aligns across 7 bases. CDR3 length equals 14 residues. V lost 4 bases to trimming and J lost 8 bases; unmatched junction nucleotides: 8. From germline, CDR1 is MNHEY and CDR2 SVGAGI. The CDR3: CASSLAGRGDEQFF. The CDR3 DNA reads as TGTGCCAGCAGTTTAGCGGGTCGAGGGGATGAGCAGTTCTTC.

The chain couples TRBV2 to TRBJ2-7; 8 nucleotides align to TRBD1. The CDR3 spans 15 residues. The germline gives CDR1 SNHLY, CDR2 FYNNEI. V was pared by 5 bases and J by 4 bases, with 10 bases of the junction left unmatched. The CDR3 reads CASSSTQGAIYEQYF. CDR3 in DNA: TGTGCCAGCAGTTCCACGCAGGGGGCGATTTACGAGCAGTACTTC.

The chain combines TRBV6-9 with TRBJ2-2, with TRBD2 matching over 10 bases. Germline trimming cut 3 bases from V and 4 bases from J; bases unmatched to any gene: 5. This CDR3 spans 16 amino acids. Germline CDR1 reads MNHGY; CDR2 reads SVAAGI. In nucleotides, the CDR3 is TGTGCCAGCAGTTACTGGACTAGCGGAGCCACCGGGGAGCTGTTTTTT. It is translated as CASSYWTSGATGELFF.

This clone was seen a handful of times. This chain uses TRBV10-3 with TRBJ2-5; TRBD1 matches 7 bases. This CDR3 has 15 amino acids. Germline CDR1 ENHRY, CDR2 SYGVKD. V was pared by 2 bases and J by 5 bases, with 8 bases of the junction left unmatched. The CDR3 loop is CAISEPRQGRETQYF. The CDR3 bases are TGTGCCATCAGTGAGCCAAGACAGGGTCGGGAGACCCAGTACTTC.

With regard to this clone: An end of the junction differs from the germline gene, which may be a read error. The chain links TRBV7-9 to TRBJ1-4; the D is unclear. Germline assignment: CDR1 SEHNR and CDR2 FQNEAQ (reference sequence). The CDR3 length is 16 residues. The CDR3 DNA reads as TGTTCCAGCAGCCCAGGACTGATCTCAACTAATGAAAAACTGTTTTTT. Encoded protein: CSSSPGLISTNEKLFF.

The genes are TRBV30 and TRBJ1-1; D remains ambiguous. The V gene's germline CDR1 is GTSNPN and CDR2 SVGIG (reference sequence). The CDR3 runs 13 residues. V was shortened by 3 bases and J by 4 bases, with 12 bases between the two germline ends. The CDR3 sequence: CAWRIVEGTEAFF. The CDR3, as DNA: TGTGCCTGGAGGATTGTGGAGGGCACTGAAGCTTTCTTT.

The rearrangement joins TRBV12-5 to TRBJ1-2, with D unclear. V was pared by 4 bases and J by 8 bases, with 11 bases between. The germline CDR1 and CDR2 sequences are LGHNT and FRNRAP. This CDR3 contains 12 residues. The CDR3 loop reads CASGSTQTGYTF. In nucleotides, the CDR3 is TGTGCTAGTGGTTCCACACAGACCGGCTACACCTTC.

The CDR3: CASSSRQDTGELFF. CDR3 coding DNA: TGCGCCAGTTCCTCCAGGCAGGACACCGGGGAGCTGTTTTTT. The gene calls are TRBV5-1 and TRBJ2-2, with D unresolved. CDR3 length: 14 amino acids. V shed 8 bases and J shed 3 bases, with 14 bases lying between them. From germline, CDR1 is SGHRS and CDR2 YFSETQ.

V is TRBV28 and J is TRBJ2-2, with D perhaps TRBD2 (5 bases). Trimming cost V 3 bases and J 8 bases, with 19 bases left between them. Germline values: CDR1 MDHEN, CDR2 SYDVKM. The CDR3 extends over 16 amino acids. CDR3 bases: TGTGCCAGCAGTTTGTTTTCCGGGGAGAGTAGGGGGGAGCTGTTTTTT. This encodes CASSLFSGESRGELFF.

This clone was picked up one time. The chain links TRBV21-1 to TRBJ1-5. TRBV21-1 has pseudogene status. There are 14 residues in the CDR3. The CDR3 spells CASSSGRGNQPQHF. The CDR3 region has the DNA TGTGCCAGCAGTTCAGGGAGGGGCAATCAGCCCCAGCATTTT.

The chain joins TRBV7-3 to TRBJ2-2; TRBD2 aligns across 9 bases. In germline, CDR1 is SGHTA, CDR2 FQGTGA. The CDR3 contains 15 residues. The V and J ends lost 5 bases and 7 bases, in that order; junction bases with no gene match: 8. The CDR3 nucleotides read TGTGCCAGCAGCGTGCGGGAGGGCCGGAACGGGGAGCTGTTTTTT. Translation: CASSVREGRNGELFF. Drawing the rest from reference TRBV7-3 and TRBJ2-2, the complete variable domain is GAGVSQTPSNKVTEKGKYVELRCDPISGHTALYWYRQSLGQGPEFLIYFQGTGAADDSGLPNDRFFAVRPEGSVSTLKIQRTERGDSAVYLCASSVREGRNGELFFGEGSRLTVL.

The chain joins TRBV7-9 to TRBJ2-2; D may be TRBD1 (6 bases). Germline assignment: CDR1 SEHNR and CDR2 FQNEAQ (reference sequence). CDR3 length: 16 residues. Trimming left V 3 bases short and J 6 bases short, with 17 bases between. The CDR3 coding sequence is TGTGCCAGCAGCTTGACGGAGACAGGCCTCGCCGGGGAGCTGTTTTTT. Translating gives CASSLTETGLAGELFF.

Only one count was recorded for this clone. The chain combines TRBV7-8 with TRBJ2-7, with 8 bases fitting TRBD1. The CDR3 covers 16 residues. The germline V gene encodes CDR1 SGHVS and CDR2 FQNEAQ. J was trimmed by 5 bases and V by 5 bases; bases with no gene match: 14. The CDR3 here is CASSPRRDRPMHEQYF. Written as DNA, the CDR3 is TGTGCCAGCAGCCCAAGGAGGGACAGGCCTATGCACGAGCAGTACTTC. The full variable domain, its missing parts supplied by reference TRBV7-8 and TRBJ2-7, is GAGVSQSPRYKVAKRGQDVALRCDPISGHVSLFWYQQALGQGPEFLTYFQNEAQLDKSGLPSDRFFAERPEGSVSTLKIQRTQQEDSAVYLCASSPRRDRPMHEQYFGPGTRLTVT.

The V gene is TRBV11-3, the J gene TRBJ2-1; 7 nucleotides align to TRBD2. Unmatched junction bases numbered 9, after V lost 0 bases and J lost 4 bases. CDR1 is SGHNT and CDR2 is YENEEA in the germline V gene. The length of the CDR3 is 17 residues. CDR3 sequence reads: CASSLEGTGGRYNEQFF. CDR3 nucleotides: TGTGCCAGCAGCTTAGAAGGAACGGGAGGACGATACAATGAGCAGTTCTTC.

The V and J genes are TRBV10-1 and TRBJ2-5; 7 bases are a match to TRBD2. Germline V gives CDR1 WNHNN, CDR2 SYGVQD (reference sequence). J gave up 5 bases and V 6 bases, and 6 bases lay outside the gene matches. This CDR3 has 13 residues. The CDR3 nucleotides read TGCGCCAGCAGATACATGGGGGGGGAGACCCAGTACTTC. Translating gives CASRYMGGETQYF.

This clone was observed a handful of times. The chain uses TRBV9 and TRBJ1-2; TRBD1 matches 11 bases. CDR1 is SGDLS and CDR2 is YYNGEE in the germline V gene. The trim removed 3 bases at V and 7 bases at J, leaving 2 bases unmatched. The CDR3 runs 13 residues. The CDR3, as DNA: TGTGCCAGCAGCGCGGGACAGGGGGTTGGCTACACCTTC. Translated: CASSAGQGVGYTF.

J is TRBJ2-1 and V is TRBV9, with 7 positions matching TRBD1. The V gene's germline CDR1 is SGDLS and CDR2 YYNGEE. V lost 0 bases to trimming and J lost 7 bases; unmatched junction nucleotides: 7. The CDR3 loop spans 15 amino acids. Here the CDR3 reads CASSVVPGGRNEQFF. The CDR3 DNA reads as TGTGCCAGCAGCGTAGTTCCAGGGGGTAGAAATGAGCAGTTCTTC.